These 24 T cell receptor beta chains originate from one sample sequenced in a study of Ad26.COV2.S vaccination and SARS-CoV-2 variants. Sequenced by immunoSEQ multiplex PCR; TCRdb stores in-frame clones only, minus some. The sample has about 680,000 clones, around 92% seen once. Documented treatment: around 19 received Ad26.COV2.S at low or high dose, single or two shots; about 5 received placebo; per-sample allocation not given. It was on day 63 after the first vaccine or placebo injection that samples were taken. This material consisted of peripheral blood, taken in a trial of Ad26.COV2.S vaccine versus placebo. The receptor source for this set is a person aged 18-65 years who received the Ad26.COV2.S COVID-19 vaccine or a placebo.

The chain couples TRBV30 to TRBJ2-7; no reliable D call. CDR1 and CDR2 (germline): GTSNPN, SVGIG (reference sequence). The CDR3 runs 14 residues. Deletions cut 0 bases from V and 0 bases from J, with 9 bases between. CDR3 in amino acids: CAWSVKGYSYEQYF. Written as DNA, the CDR3 is TGTGCCTGGAGTGTTAAGGGATACTCCTACGAGCAGTACTTC.

In its sample, this clone was seen once. This rearrangement joins TRBV6-6 to TRBJ1-4; D is unresolved. From germline, CDR1 is MNHNY and CDR2 SVGAGI (reference sequence). Between the trimmed V and J ends, which lost 6 bases and 4 bases, there was a span of 12 bases. This CDR3 has 14 residues. This chain's CDR3 is CASRVPGNNEKLFF. As DNA, the CDR3 is TGTGCCAGCAGGGTACCGGGGAATAATGAAAAACTGTTTTTT.

The chain is built from TRBV7-3 and TRBJ2-5; possible D gene TRBD2, 7 bases. The CDR3 loop spans 15 amino acids. The V gene lost 4 bases and the J gene lost 2 bases, with 14 bases spanning the gap. Germline loops: CDR1 SGHTA, CDR2 FQGTGA. The CDR3 nucleotides are TGTGCCAGCAGCTACGGGGGGCCTCAGCAAGAGACCCAGTACTTC. Its protein is CASSYGGPQQETQYF.

This chain links TRBV18 with TRBJ1-4; D is uncertain. Germline CDR1 is KGHSH and CDR2 is LQKENI. This CDR3 comprises 14 residues. Trimming took off 3 bases at V and 6 bases at J, with 11 bases between the two ends. CDR3 nucleotide sequence: TGTGCCAGCTCACCCGTACCGGGCTATGAAAAACTGTTTTTT. It is translated as CASSPVPGYEKLFF.

The chain joins TRBV6-2 or TRBV6-3 to TRBJ2-7; D is ambiguous. This CDR3 contains 13 residues. V was trimmed by 2 bases and J by 3 bases, leaving 8 bases between them. Looked up from germline, CDR1 is MNHEY and CDR2 is SVGEGT. The CDR3: CASSYIQDYEQYF. The CDR3 DNA reads as TGTGCCAGCAGTTACATCCAGGACTACGAGCAGTACTTC.

Details on this clone: An end of the junction differs from the germline gene, which may be a read error. The rearrangement uses TRBV27 and TRBJ2-7, with 9 bases matching TRBD2. This CDR3 is 14 amino acids long. Looked up from germline, CDR1 is MNHEY and CDR2 is SMNVEV (reference sequence). As DNA, the CDR3 is TGTGCCAGCAGTCTATCTAGCGGGGCTGGGGAGCAGTACTTC. Residues: CASSLSSGAGEQYF.

The gene calls are TRBV19 and TRBJ2-2, with 7 bases matching TRBD2. J gave up 6 bases and V 3 bases, and 7 bases lay outside the gene matches. Per germline, CDR1 LNHDA and CDR2 SQIVND (reference sequence). The CDR3 is 15 residues long. DNA for the CDR3: TGTGCCAGTAGTATTTCCGGACTAGTCGCCGGGGAGCTGTTTTTT. This sequence encodes CASSISGLVAGELFF.

The chain employs TRBV7-2 and TRBJ2-3; D gene unclear. The V end was cut by 5 bases, the J end by 2 bases, with 11 bases between. The CDR3 is made up of 14 amino acids. The V gene's germline CDR1 is SGHTA and CDR2 FQGNSA. In nucleotides, the CDR3 is TGTGCCAGCAGCAGCTACTTGAACACAGATACGCAGTATTTT. Translated: CASSSYLNTDTQYF.

The rearrangement joins TRBV9 to TRBJ2-2; D may match TRBD1 or TRBD2 (5 bases each). CDR3 length: 16 amino acids. The germline CDR1 and CDR2 sequences are SGDLS and YYNGEE. Deletions cut 0 bases from V and 5 bases from J, with 14 bases between. In DNA form, the CDR3 reads TGTGCCAGCAGCGTAGAAGCGGCAGGGCGTACCGGGGAGCTGTTTTTT. Translated: CASSVEAAGRTGELFF.

This chain connects TRBV18 to TRBJ1-2; possibly TRBD1 for D (5 bases). The V gene lost 3 bases and the J gene lost 8 bases, with 13 bases spanning the gap. CDR3 length equals 13 residues. Germline assignment: CDR1 KGHSH and CDR2 LQKENI. CDR3 bases: TGTGCCAGCTCACCTAACGACAGATCCGGCTACACCTTC. Translated: CASSPNDRSGYTF.

This chain joins TRBV5-1 and TRBJ2-3; 11 bases match TRBD2. This CDR3 contains 15 residues. The J segment lost 0 bases and the V segment lost 5 bases, leaving 2 bases of the junction unmatched. CDR1 SGHRS and CDR2 YFSETQ come from the germline V gene. CDR3 DNA sequence: TGCGCCAGCAGATGGACTAGCGGGAGCACAGATACGCAGTATTTT. This encodes CASRWTSGSTDTQYF.

The chain combines TRBV3-1 (or the pseudogene TRBV3-2) with TRBJ1-4; D call uncertain. The CDR3 has 12 residues. Trimming removed 0 bases from V and 8 bases from J, with 4 bases in between. Germline V CDR1 and CDR2: LGHDT, YNNKEL (reference sequence). The CDR3 loop reads CASSQDREKLFF. The DNA of the CDR3 is TGTGCCAGCAGCCAAGACAGAGAAAAACTGTTTTTT.

The V call is TRBV5-1, the J call TRBJ1-1; D gene unclear. The CDR3 has 13 residues. Between the trimmed V and J ends, which lost 7 bases and 1 base, there was a span of 11 bases. Germline V gene lookup returns CDR1 SGHRS and CDR2 YFSETQ. DNA of the CDR3: TGCGCCAGCCACCGGGAGGGGAACACTGAAGCTTTCTTT. Translation gives CASHREGNTEAFF.

The CDR3 nucleotides are TGTGCCAGCAGAGCGACCTCAGGAGACACCACCATATATTTT. Translating gives CASRATSGDTTIYF. The gene calls are TRBV2 and TRBJ1-3, with D unclear. This CDR3 comprises 14 residues. V was clipped by 6 bases and J by 9 bases, with 18 bases between them. Germline V gene data show CDR1 as SNHLY and CDR2 as FYNNEI.

The V gene is TRBV5-1, the J gene TRBJ2-5, with 14 bases matching TRBD2. This CDR3 has 15 amino acids. The V gene end was trimmed by 3 bases and the J gene end by 5 bases; junction bases not matched to a gene: 3. Germline V gives CDR1 SGHRS, CDR2 YFSETQ. CDR3 amino acids: CASSWGTSGGETQYF. The CDR3 DNA follows: TGCGCCAGCAGCTGGGGGACTAGCGGGGGTGAGACCCAGTACTTC.

The chain carries TRBV11-2 and TRBJ1-2; the D is unclear. V lost 3 bases and J 4 bases, leaving 15 bases between the germline ends. CDR1 is SGHAT and CDR2 is FQNNGV in the germline V gene. The CDR3 loop spans 15 amino acids. The CDR3 bases are TGTGCCAGCAGCTTGGAAGGTTCTCCCAGCTATGGCTACACCTTC. This encodes CASSLEGSPSYGYTF.

In this sample, this clone turned up a few times. Other DNA sequences of this sample code for an identical CDR3. The gene calls are TRBV5-1 and TRBJ2-1; D call uncertain. This CDR3 has 11 residues. V lost 4 bases and J lost 4, with 3 bases in between. Germline loops: CDR1 SGHRS, CDR2 YFSETQ. Here the CDR3 reads CASSLYNEQFF. The CDR3 DNA reads TGCGCCAGCAGCCTATACAATGAGCAGTTCTTC.

The chain carries TRBV4-3 and TRBJ1-4, with a possible D match to TRBD1 (5 bases). The CDR3 runs 15 residues. Germline CDR1 LGHNA, CDR2 YSLEER. Trimming cost V 0 bases and J 3 bases, with 8 bases left between them. Written as DNA, the CDR3 is TGCGCCAGCAGCCAAGATCAAGGGGCTAATGAAAAACTGTTTTTT. Its translation: CASSQDQGANEKLFF.

The V and J genes are TRBV15 and TRBJ1-2; 7 bases are shared with TRBD1. CDR3 length: 14 residues. CDR1 LNHNV and CDR2 YYDKDF come from the germline V gene (reference sequence). V shed 4 bases and J 3 bases; nucleotides not matched to a gene: 5. For the CDR3, the DNA is TGTGCCACCAGCAAACGCCAGGGGGACTATGGCTACACCTTC. This gives the protein CATSKRQGDYGYTF.

This clone appeared a single time. The genes are TRBV18 and TRBJ1-2, with TRBD1 matching 9 bases. Germline V gives CDR1 KGHSH, CDR2 LQKENI. After removal of 6 bases from V and 3 bases from J, the junction contained 2 bases not matched to a gene. The CDR3 covers 13 residues. In DNA form, the CDR3 reads TGTGCCAGCTCGCGGGACAGGGACTATGGCTACACCTTC. Translation: CASSRDRDYGYTF.

The chain is built from TRBV27 and TRBJ2-7; 12 bases are a match to TRBD2. The germline CDR1 and CDR2 sequences are MNHEY and SMNVEV (reference sequence). The CDR3 extends over 15 amino acids. J gave up 3 bases and V 5 bases, and 5 bases lay outside the gene matches. The CDR3 DNA is TGTGCCAGCAGTCCGTCGACTAGCGGGGGCTACGAGCAGTACTTC. It is translated as CASSPSTSGGYEQYF.

The gene calls are TRBV6-5 and TRBJ2-1; 7 bases map to TRBD2. Germline-derived CDR1 and CDR2 are MNHEY and SVGAGI. Unmatched junction bases numbered 7, after V lost 5 bases and J lost 9 bases. CDR3 length: 13 residues. The CDR3 coding sequence is TGTGCCAGCAGTCCGGGACTAAGCGCTGAGCAGTTCTTC. It yields the protein CASSPGLSAEQFF.

The rearrangement joins TRBV7-2 to TRBJ2-2, with 9 bases matching TRBD1. Germline trimming cut 5 bases from V and 7 bases from J; bases unmatched to any gene: 8. Germline V lookup: CDR1 SGHTA, CDR2 FQGNSA. The CDR3 runs 15 residues. The CDR3 region has the DNA TGTGCCAGCAGCCCCCGGACAGGGGAAGGCGGGGAGCTGTTTTTT. Translating it yields CASSPRTGEGGELFF.

As to this clone: The same CDR3 also results from other DNA sequences found in this sample. V gene TRBV19 combines with J gene TRBJ1-2; no definite D call. The length of the CDR3 is 12 residues. Trimming removed 3 bases from V and 5 bases from J, with 7 bases in between. Germline values: CDR1 LNHDA, CDR2 SQIVND (reference sequence). The CDR3 DNA reads as TGTGCCAGTAGTATCGATACGTATGGCTACACCTTC. Amino acid sequence: CASSIDTYGYTF.